Listed below are T cell receptor beta chains from one sample, sequenced in a study of siplizumab effects on memory and regulatory T cells. Clones were sequenced by immunoSEQ multiplex PCR, and TCRdb holds only the in-frame ones, with some missing. The repertoire includes about 82,000 clones, over 80% of them detected once, and over 1.5% sits in the top ten. Sequenced material: Tregs sorted from blood. The receptor source for this set is a human donor in good health. Each CDR3 is given with its conserved first and last residue. A D gene is named only where the DNA matches it firmly. Clone size is shown for a subset of rows, as once, few, many or a class of expanded clone.

>-|TRBJ1-2|TRBV20-1|once
TGCAGGGCCAAAGCTAACTATGGCTACACCTTC
CRAKANYGYTF
>-|TRBJ1-4|TRBV19|-
TGTGCCAGTAGTCCCCCGTCGGCCGTTAATGAAAAACTGTTTTTT
CASSPPSAVNEKLFF
>TRBD2|TRBJ2-1|TRBV6-4|once
TGTGCCAGCAGCCCCGGGACTACCAATGAGCAGTTCTTC
CASSPGTTNEQFF
>-|TRBJ2-6|TRBV30|-
TGTGCCTGGAGACCGTTAGGTTGGGGCTCTGGGGCCAACGTCCTGACTTTC
CAWRPLGWGSGANVLTF
>-|TRBJ2-5|TRBV2|-
TGTGCCAGCAGCCTAGGACTAAAAGAGACCCAGTACTTC
CASSLGLKETQYF
>-|TRBJ2-2|TRBV9|once
TGTGCCAGCAGCCAAAGGTTGAACACCGGGGAGCTGTTTTTT
CASSQRLNTGELFF
>-|TRBJ2-2|TRBV28|-
TGTGCCAGCACCCTTAACAGGGGGGGGATCGGGGAGCTGTTTTTT
CASTLNRGGIGELFF
>TRBD1|TRBJ1-2|TRBV10-3|-
TGTGCCAGTTCCCCGGGACAGGGGGCAGGTGGCTACACCTTC
CASSPGQGAGGYTF
>TRBD1|TRBJ2-1|TRBV10-3|-
TGTGCCATCAGTGAGTCCCGACAGGGCGCCTACAATGAGCAGTTCTTC
CAISESRQGAYNEQFF
>-|TRBJ1-5|TRBV28|few
TGTGCCAGCGGGGGGACGGGGAATAATCAGCCCCAGCATTTT
CASGGTGNNQPQHF
>-|TRBJ2-5|TRBV7-9|-
TGTGCCAGCAGCTTAGACCCCCGGGAGACCCAGTACTTC
CASSLDPRETQYF
>-|TRBJ2-1|TRBV7-6|-
TGTGCCAGCAGCGAGACTGTTGAGCAGTTCTTC
CASSETVEQFF
>TRBD1|TRBJ1-4|TRBV6-6|-
TGTGCCACCCGGGACAGCCTTAATGAAAAACTGTTTTTT
CATRDSLNEKLFF
>-|TRBJ1-2|TRBV2|-
TGTGCCAGCAGGTTAGGGGAAACTGGCTACACCTTC
CASRLGETGYTF
>TRBD1|TRBJ2-3|TRBV29-1|-
TGCAGCGTTGAGGGCCGGGACAGGGCCACAGATACGCAGTATTTT
CSVEGRDRATDTQYF
>TRBD1|TRBJ2-7|TRBV2|-
TGTGCCAGCCCCCCGGGACAGGGGCACTACGAGCAGTACTTC
CASPPGQGHYEQYF
>-|TRBJ2-7|TRBV19|-
TGTGCCAGTAGTGACGTAGGGAAAAGCGACGAGCAGTACTTC
CASSDVGKSDEQYF
>-|TRBJ2-3|TRBV7-2|-
TGTGCCAGCAGCCCGAAGCTGGCAGATACGCAGTATTTT
CASSPKLADTQYF
>TRBD2|TRBJ2-3|TRBV28|-
TGTGCCAGCAGTTTCTCTCAGCGGGGTACGCAGTATTTT
CASSFSQRGTQYF
>-|TRBJ2-2|TRBV5-4|once
TGTGCCAGCAGCTTGGCAGGAGTCGAGGGCGGGGAGCTGTTTTTT
CASSLAGVEGGELFF
>-|TRBJ1-2|TRBV19|-
TGTGCCAGTAGCGGGCCACCCCCCCTGACGGGTGGCTACACCTTC
CASSGPPPLTGGYTF
>TRBD2|TRBJ2-7|TRBV10-3|-
TGTGCCATCAGAACCCAACCTAGCGGGGTCTACGAGCAGTACTTC
CAIRTQPSGVYEQYF
>TRBD1|TRBJ1-3|TRBV9|-
TGTGCCAGCAGCGCCACAGGGGTGAACACCATATATTTT
CASSATGVNTIYF
>-|TRBJ2-1|TRBV6-5|few
TGTGCCAGCAGACGGACAGATAGCTCCTACAATGAGCAGTTCTTC
CASRRTDSSYNEQFF
>-|TRBJ2-7|TRBV28|-
TGTGCCAGCAGTGTGTCCCCCGGCGAGCAGTACTTC
CASSVSPGEQYF
>TRBD1|TRBJ1-5|TRBV4-1|-
TGCGCCAGCAGCCACCAGGGGGCCAGCAATCAGCCCCAGCATTTT
CASSHQGASNQPQHF
>-|TRBJ2-1|TRBV7-2|-
TGTGCCAGCAGCTTAGGGACTTTCTACAATGAGCAGTTCTTC
CASSLGTFYNEQFF
>TRBD2|TRBJ2-6|TRBV7-3|medium-sized
TGTGCCAGCAGCTTAAGCGGGGGAACTGGGGCCAACGTCCTGACTTTC
CASSLSGGTGANVLTF
>-|TRBJ2-1|TRBV5-4|-
TGTGCCAGCAGCTTGGCGGACCTATTCCACAATGAGCAGTTCTTC
CASSLADLFHNEQFF
>TRBD2|TRBJ2-3|TRBV11-3|-
TGTGCCAGCAGCTTATCTAGCGGGGGGGCGCAGTATTTT
CASSLSSGGAQYF
>TRBD2|TRBJ2-7|TRBV9|-
TGTGCCAGCAGCGCAGGGACTAGCGGCCCCTACGAGCAGTACTTC
CASSAGTSGPYEQYF
>-|TRBJ2-5|TRBV27|-
TGTGCCAGCAGTTTAAGGATGGGGGGGGCCCAAGGTCAGACCCAGTACTTC
CASSLRMGGAQGQTQYF
>TRBD1|TRBJ1-6|TRBV7-9|-
TGTGCCAGCAGCGCAGGGACAGGCCTCCTCAATTCACCCCTCCACTTT
CASSAGTGLLNSPLHF
>-|TRBJ2-5|TRBV19|-
TGTGCCAGTAGTAGGGGGGAGACCCAGTACTTC
CASSRGETQYF
>-|TRBJ2-2|TRBV4-3|-
TGCGCCAGCAGCCAAAGCCGGGGTACATGGACCGGGGAGCTGTTTTTT
CASSQSRGTWTGELFF
>-|TRBJ1-5|TRBV2|-
TGTGCCAGCAGTGAATGGCCGGAGAAGGGTCAGCCCCAGCATTTT
CASSEWPEKGQPQHF
>-|TRBJ1-1|TRBV4-1|-
TGCGCCAGCAGCCAAGCCGCCAGGGTGGTGACCACTGAAGCTTTCTTT
CASSQAARVVTTEAFF
>TRBD2|TRBJ2-3|TRBV5-8|-
TGTGCCAGCAGCTTGGTGCTAGCGGCATCAGATACGCAGTATTTT
CASSLVLAASDTQYF
>-|TRBJ1-1|TRBV10-3|-
TGTGCCATCAGTGATGGCAGGGGTAGGGCTGAAGCTTTCTTT
CAISDGRGRAEAFF
>-|TRBJ2-7|TRBV7-9|-
TGTGCCAGCAGCTTCGCCGTATCAGGCGAGCAGTACTTC
CASSFAVSGEQYF
>-|TRBJ1-1|TRBV28|-
TGTGCCAGCAGTTGGCCTGGTATTGCTGAAGCTTTCTTT
CASSWPGIAEAFF
>TRBD1|TRBJ1-4|TRBV5-6|-
TGTGCCAGCACCGAACAGGGGGCCTCTAATGAAAAACTGTTTTTT
CASTEQGASNEKLFF
>-|TRBJ1-1|TRBV5-1|-
TGCGCCAGCAGTACCACCGGAGAATGGGACACTGAAGCTTTCTTT
CASSTTGEWDTEAFF
>-|TRBJ2-7|TRBV19|-
TGTGCCAGTAGTGGGGGAGCGTCGGAGTACTTC
CASSGGASEYF
>TRBD1|TRBJ2-7|TRBV7-3|-
TGTGCCAGCAGCTTAGACAGGGAGTCCGAGCAGTACTTC
CASSLDRESEQYF
>-|TRBJ2-7|TRBV29-1|-
TGCAGCGTTGACCCCGGGACCGTCTCCTACGAGCAGTACTTC
CSVDPGTVSYEQYF
>-|TRBJ2-1|TRBV2|-
TGTGCCAGCAGTGTCGGGAAGAATGAGCAGTTCTTC
CASSVGKNEQFF
>TRBD1|TRBJ1-1|TRBV6-1|-
TGTGCCAGCAGGCTAACCGGGACAGTGAACACTGAAGCTTTCTTT
CASRLTGTVNTEAFF
>-|TRBJ2-2|TRBV6-1|-
TGTGCCAGCAGTATCGGACAAGAAGTGTTTTTT
CASSIGQEVFF
>-|TRBJ1-2|TRBV12-5|-
TGTGCTAGTGGTTTGGTACTTGGCCCAAACTATGGCTACACCTTC
CASGLVLGPNYGYTF
>TRBD2|TRBJ2-1|TRBV5-1|-
TGCGCCAGCAGCCCGGGGGGGCTGAGGGAGCAGTTCTTC
CASSPGGLREQFF
>-|TRBJ2-1|TRBV7-2|-
TGTGCCAGCAGCTTAGTATCCGGGGCCTACAATGAGCAGTTCTTC
CASSLVSGAYNEQFF
>-|TRBJ2-7|TRBV29-1|-
TGCAGCGTTGAAGTCGCGGGATTGGGGGAGCAGCACTTC
CSVEVAGLGEQHF
>TRBD1|TRBJ1-5|TRBV6-1|-
TGTGCCAGCAGGACACAGGGGGCCAATCAGCCCCAGCATTTT
CASRTQGANQPQHF
>-|TRBJ2-7|TRBV20-1|-
TGCAGTGCCAGTGCTAACTACGAGCAGTACTTC
CSASANYEQYF
>TRBD1|TRBJ1-3|TRBV28|-
TGTGCCAGCAGTTCCCGGGACAGGATGGACACCATATATTTT
CASSSRDRMDTIYF
>-|TRBJ1-1|TRBV11-2|-
TGTGCCAGCAGCTCTTGGTACATCATGAACACTGAAGCTTTCTTT
CASSSWYIMNTEAFF